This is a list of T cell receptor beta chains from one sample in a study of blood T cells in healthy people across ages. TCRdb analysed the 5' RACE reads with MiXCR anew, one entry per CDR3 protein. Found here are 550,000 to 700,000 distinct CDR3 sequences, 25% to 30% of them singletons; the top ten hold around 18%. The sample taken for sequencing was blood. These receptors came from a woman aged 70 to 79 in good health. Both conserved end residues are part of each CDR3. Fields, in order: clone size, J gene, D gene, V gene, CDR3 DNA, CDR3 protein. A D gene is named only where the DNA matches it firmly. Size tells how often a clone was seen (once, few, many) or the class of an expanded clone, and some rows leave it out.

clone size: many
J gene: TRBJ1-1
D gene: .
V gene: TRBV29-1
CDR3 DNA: TGCAGCGTTGAAGATCGTGGGAACACTGAAGCTTTCTTT
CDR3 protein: CSVEDRGNTEAFF

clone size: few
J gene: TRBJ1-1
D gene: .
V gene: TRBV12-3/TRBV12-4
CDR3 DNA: TGTGCCAGCAGTTTAAACTCGGGCACTGAAGCTTTCTTT
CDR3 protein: CASSLNSGTEAFF

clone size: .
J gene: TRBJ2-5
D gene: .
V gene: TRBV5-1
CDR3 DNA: TGCGCCAGCAGCTTAGGGTTTTCGGAGACCCAGTACTTC
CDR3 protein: CASSLGFSETQYF

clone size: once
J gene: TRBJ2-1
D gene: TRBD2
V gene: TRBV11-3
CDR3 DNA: TGTGCCAGCAGCTCAGGACTAGCGGGGAACAATGAGCAGTTCTTC
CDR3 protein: CASSSGLAGNNEQFF

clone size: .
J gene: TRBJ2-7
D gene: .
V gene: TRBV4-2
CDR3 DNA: TGTGCCAGCAGCCAAGATCCCCCAATACTCCGACAGAGCTACGAGCAGTACTTC
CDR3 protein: CASSQDPPILRQSYEQYF

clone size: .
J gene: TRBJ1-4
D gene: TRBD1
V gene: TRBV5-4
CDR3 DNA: TGTGCCAGCAGCATAATCGACCTAGGGACAGGGGCTGAAAAACTGTTTTTT
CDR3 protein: CASSIIDLGTGAEKLFF

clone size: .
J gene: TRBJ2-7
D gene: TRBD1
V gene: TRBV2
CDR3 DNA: TGTGCCAGCTGGACCCGGACAGGGGTTGGGGAGCAGTACTTC
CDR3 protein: CASWTRTGVGEQYF

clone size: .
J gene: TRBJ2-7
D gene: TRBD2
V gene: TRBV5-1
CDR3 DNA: TGCGCCAGCAGCCCTGGACCTAGCGGGGGATTGAACTACGAGCAGTACTTC
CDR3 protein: CASSPGPSGGLNYEQYF

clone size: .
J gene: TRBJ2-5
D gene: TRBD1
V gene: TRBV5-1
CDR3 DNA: TGCGCCAGCAGCTTTGGGTTACGGGACAGTGAAGAGACCCAGTACTTC
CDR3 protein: CASSFGLRDSEETQYF

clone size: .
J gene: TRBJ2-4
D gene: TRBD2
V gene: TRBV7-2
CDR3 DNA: TGTGCCACCACCGGGGGGAGTTCTAGGGGAAACATTCAGTACTTC
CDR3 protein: CATTGGSSRGNIQYF

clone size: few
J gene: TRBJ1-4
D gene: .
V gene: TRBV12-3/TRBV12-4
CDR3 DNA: TGTGCCAGCCGTACTGGGGGGGCAACTAATGAAAAACTGTTTTTT
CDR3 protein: CASRTGGATNEKLFF

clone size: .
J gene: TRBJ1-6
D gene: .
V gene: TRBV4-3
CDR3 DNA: TGCGCCAGCAGCCAAGGCGGGGGACTTTCAAATTCACCCCTCCACTTT
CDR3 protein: CASSQGGGLSNSPLHF

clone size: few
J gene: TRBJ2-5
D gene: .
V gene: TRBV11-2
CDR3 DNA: TGTGCCAGCAGCTTAGCCGGGATGCGAGAGACCCAGTACTTC
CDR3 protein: CASSLAGMRETQYF

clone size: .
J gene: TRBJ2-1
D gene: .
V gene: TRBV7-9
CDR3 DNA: TGTGCCAGCAGCTTAGATAGCAATTGGGGCGTCAATGAGCAGTTCTTC
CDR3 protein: CASSLDSNWGVNEQFF

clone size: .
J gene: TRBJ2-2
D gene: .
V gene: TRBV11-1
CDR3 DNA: TGTGCCAGCAGCTTACCGACTTACACCGGGGAGCTGTTTTTT
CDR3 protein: CASSLPTYTGELFF

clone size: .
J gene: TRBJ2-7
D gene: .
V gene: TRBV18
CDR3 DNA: TGTGCCAGCTCACATCCGGAAACCTACGAGCAGTACTTC
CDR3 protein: CASSHPETYEQYF

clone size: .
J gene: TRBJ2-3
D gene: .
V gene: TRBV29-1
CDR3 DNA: TGCAGCGCCCGCCAAGGGACAGATACGCAGTATTTT
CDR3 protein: CSARQGTDTQYF

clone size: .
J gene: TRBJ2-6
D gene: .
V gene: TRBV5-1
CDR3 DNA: TGCGCCAGCAGCCCCGGAAGGGGGTTTAGCTCTGGGGCCAACGTCCTGACTTTC
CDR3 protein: CASSPGRGFSSGANVLTF

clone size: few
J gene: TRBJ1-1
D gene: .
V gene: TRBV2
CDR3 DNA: TGTGCCAGCAACGTAGGGTGGGGTGAAGCTTTCTTT
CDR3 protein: CASNVGWGEAFF

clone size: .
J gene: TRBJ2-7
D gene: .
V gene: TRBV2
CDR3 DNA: TGTGCCAGCAGTGTACCCGAGGGCCTCTACGAGCAGTACTTC
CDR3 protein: CASSVPEGLYEQYF

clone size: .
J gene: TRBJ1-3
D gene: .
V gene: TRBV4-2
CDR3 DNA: TGTGCCAGCAGCCAAGCATCACAGCAACACTCTGGAAACACCATATATTTT
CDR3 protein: CASSQASQQHSGNTIYF

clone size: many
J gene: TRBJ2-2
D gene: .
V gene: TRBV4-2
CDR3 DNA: TGTGCCAGCAGCCAAAAAACCGCGAGGGCTCTTGGGACCGGGGAGCTGTTTTTT
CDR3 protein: CASSQKTARALGTGELFF

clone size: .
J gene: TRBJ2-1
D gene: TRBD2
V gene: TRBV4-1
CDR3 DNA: TGCGCCAGCAGCCCTCGGACTAGCGGGGGGGCTGGTAGCAATGAGCAGTTCTTC
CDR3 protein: CASSPRTSGGAGSNEQFF

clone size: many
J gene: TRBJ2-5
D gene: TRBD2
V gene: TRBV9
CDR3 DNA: TGTGCCAGCAGCGAAACAGCGGGGCGGGAGACCCAGTACTTC
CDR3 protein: CASSETAGRETQYF

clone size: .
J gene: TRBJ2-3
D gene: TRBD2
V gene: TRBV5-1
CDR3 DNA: TGCGCCAGCAGCTTCCTGACTAGCGGGGACGGCACAGATACGCAGTATTTT
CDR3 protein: CASSFLTSGDGTDTQYF

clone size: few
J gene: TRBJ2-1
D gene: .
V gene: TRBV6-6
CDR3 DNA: TGTGCCAGCAGTTGCTCGTTTAACGTCAATGAGCAGTTCTTC
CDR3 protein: CASSCSFNVNEQFF

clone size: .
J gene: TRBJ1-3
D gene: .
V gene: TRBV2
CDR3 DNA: TGTGCCAGCAGTGACAGGGGCCGAAACACCATATATTTT
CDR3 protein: CASSDRGRNTIYF

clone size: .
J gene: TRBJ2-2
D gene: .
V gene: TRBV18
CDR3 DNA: TGTGCCAGCTGTGGACAGACGAACACCGGGGAGCTGTTTTTT
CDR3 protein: CASCGQTNTGELFF

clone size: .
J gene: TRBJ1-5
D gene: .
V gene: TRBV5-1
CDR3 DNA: TGTGCCAGCAGCTATCAATCCGGAGATCAGCCCCAGCATTTT
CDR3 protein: CASSYQSGDQPQHF

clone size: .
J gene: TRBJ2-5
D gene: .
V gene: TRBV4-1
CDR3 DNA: TGCGCCAGCAGCCAAGATCGGGCAGCCGTGGGAGAGACCCAGTACTTC
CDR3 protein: CASSQDRAAVGETQYF

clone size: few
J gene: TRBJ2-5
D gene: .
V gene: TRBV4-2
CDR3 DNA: TGTGCCAGCAGCCAAGATCGGTACATTTCCTCGGAGACCCAGTACTTC
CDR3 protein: CASSQDRYISSETQYF

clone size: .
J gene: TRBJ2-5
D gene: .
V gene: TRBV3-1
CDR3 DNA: TGTGCCAGCAGAAGCTCCGGGACGGAAAAAGAGACCCAGTACTTC
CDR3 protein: CASRSSGTEKETQYF

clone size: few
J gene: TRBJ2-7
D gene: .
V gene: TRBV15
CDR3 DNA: TGTGCCACCAGCAGACCTTCGGGACCCTACGAGCAGTACTTC
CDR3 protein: CATSRPSGPYEQYF

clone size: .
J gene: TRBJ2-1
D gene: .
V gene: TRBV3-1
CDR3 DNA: TGTGCCAGCAGCCAGGGGGCAGCCTACAATGAGCAGTTCTTC
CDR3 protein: CASSQGAAYNEQFF

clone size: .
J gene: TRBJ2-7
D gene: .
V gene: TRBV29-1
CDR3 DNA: TGCAGCGTTGGCGGGTCGGCCTACGAGCAGTACTTC
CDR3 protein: CSVGGSAYEQYF

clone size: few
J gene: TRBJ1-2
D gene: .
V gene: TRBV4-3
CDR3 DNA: TGCGCCAGCAGCCAAGAGGCGGGGGGGGCGCATGGCTACACCTTC
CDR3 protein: CASSQEAGGAHGYTF

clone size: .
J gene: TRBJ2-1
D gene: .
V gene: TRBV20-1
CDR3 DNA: TGCAGTGCTAGAGTTTTGTCGGGGGGCCAATACAATGAGCAGTTCTTC
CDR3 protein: CSARVLSGGQYNEQFF

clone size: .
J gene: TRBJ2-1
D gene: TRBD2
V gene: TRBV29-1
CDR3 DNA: TGCAGCGTGAGAAGCGGGAGGACCTACAATGAGCAGTTCTTC
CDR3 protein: CSVRSGRTYNEQFF

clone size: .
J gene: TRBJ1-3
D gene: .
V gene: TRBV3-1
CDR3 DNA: TGTGCCAGCAGCCAAGATGCGGGACGAAACACCATATATTTT
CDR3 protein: CASSQDAGRNTIYF

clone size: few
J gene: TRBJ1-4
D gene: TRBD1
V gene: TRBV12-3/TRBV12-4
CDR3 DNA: TGTGCCTGCAGACCGACAGGGACAGGGGAAAAACTGTTTTTT
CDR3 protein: CACRPTGTGEKLFF

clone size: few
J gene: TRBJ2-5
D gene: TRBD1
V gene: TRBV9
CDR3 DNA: TGTGCCAGCAGCCCACAACAGGGGCGGATGGAGACCCAGTACTTC
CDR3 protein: CASSPQQGRMETQYF

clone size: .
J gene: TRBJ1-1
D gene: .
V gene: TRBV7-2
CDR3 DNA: TGTGCCAGCAGCCTGGGTCTCCAGGGGACTGAAGCTTTCTTT
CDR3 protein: CASSLGLQGTEAFF

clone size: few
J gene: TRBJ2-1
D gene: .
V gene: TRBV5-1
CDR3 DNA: TGCGCCAGCAGCTTGAGGCAGGATGAGCAGTTCTTC
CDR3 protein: CASSLRQDEQFF

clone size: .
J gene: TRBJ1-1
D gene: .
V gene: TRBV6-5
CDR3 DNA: TGTGCCAGCAGTCAACGGTACGATGAAGCTTTCTTT
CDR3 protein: CASSQRYDEAFF

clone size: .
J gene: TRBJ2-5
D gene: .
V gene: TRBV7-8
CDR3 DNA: TGTGCCAGCAGCTACCGGGCGCTAGAGACCCAGTACTTC
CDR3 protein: CASSYRALETQYF

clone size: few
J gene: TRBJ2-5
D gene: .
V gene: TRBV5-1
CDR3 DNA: TGCGCCAGCAGCTTCATGACTAGTTCTGAGACCCAGTACTTC
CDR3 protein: CASSFMTSSETQYF